Each of the 12 T cell receptor beta chains below was sequenced from the same sample in a study of regulatory T cells in long-lasting Graves disease. Time point: newly diagnosed GD, antithyroid drugs for less than 3 months. Extracted PBMC RNA gave rise to the TCR library. To make TCR beta libraries, researchers used iRepertoire HTBI primers and Arm-PCR of CDR3 regions. TCRdb independently ran MiXCR on the multiplex PCR reads; one entry per CDR3 protein. The data show approximately 490,000 distinct CDR3 sequences, roughly 17% seen once. These records were also assigned to another study, of T cells in Graves' hyperthyroidism and ophthalmopathy.

Sequencing was performed on peripheral blood mononuclear cells (PBMCs), taken at new diagnosis, from a patient treated with antithyroid drugs. The receptors originated from a man in his forties with Graves disease.

The sample holds many counts of this clonotype. The chain recombines TRBV30 with TRBJ2-3; 9 bases match TRBD2. CDR1 and CDR2 (germline): GTSNPN, SVGIG (reference sequence). This CDR3 comprises 16 residues. V trimming: 1 base; J trimming: 9 bases; junction bases outside the gene matches: 14. CDR3 amino acids: CAWSDGATAGGVTQYF. In DNA form, the CDR3 reads TGTGCCTGGAGTGACGGGGCTACGGCGGGAGGGGTGACGCAGTATTTT.

The chain recombines TRBV27 with TRBJ1-2; D may be TRBD1 (6 bases). V shed 6 bases and J shed 9 bases, with 14 bases lying between them. Per the germline V gene, CDR1 is MNHEY and CDR2 is SMNVEV (reference sequence). CDR3 length: 12 residues. The CDR3, as DNA: TGTGCCAGCAGAACAGGGACGGCTAGCTACACCTTC. Its translation: CASRTGTASYTF.

This clonotype was counted a few times. The rearrangement uses TRBV7-2 and TRBJ1-2, with a tentative D call TRBD1 (6 bases). The germline V gene has CDR1 SGHTA and CDR2 FQGNSA. The V end lost 2 bases, the J end lost 6 bases, and 19 bases lay between the germline ends. This CDR3 spans 16 amino acids. CDR3 DNA sequence: TGTGCCAGCAGCTTACCGGGTCAGGGGATAAAGAATGGCTACACCTTC. Protein: CASSLPGQGIKNGYTF.

This clonotype was counted a few times. V usage is TRBV4-1 and J usage is TRBJ1-5; D is undetermined. The V end was cut by 1 base, the J end by 4 bases, with 8 bases between. Per the germline V gene, CDR1 is MGHRA and CDR2 is YSYEKL. The CDR3 sequence is 14 residues long. Here the CDR3 DNA reads TGCGCCAGCAGCCAAGGACAAGAAAATCAGCCCCAGCATTTT. Translation gives CASSQGQENQPQHF.

This clonotype has ten or more counts. This chain uses TRBV11-3 with TRBJ1-1; D may be TRBD1 (5 bases). This CDR3 is 15 amino acids long. V was clipped by 2 bases and J by 10 bases, with 20 bases between them. Germline V CDR1 and CDR2: SGHNT, YENEEA. CDR3 nucleotide sequence: TGTGCCAGCAGCTTAACCGGGACCCCGGGTGAGTCAGCTTTCTTT. Its translation is CASSLTGTPGESAFF.

For this clonotype: Possible read error: a much larger clone is one base away. The chain employs TRBV3-1 and TRBJ1-3; no firm D call. CDR1 and CDR2 from the germline V gene are LGHDT and YNNKEL (reference sequence). This CDR3 is 13 amino acids long. The CDR3 is CACSQSDKNTIYF. CDR3 coding DNA: TGTGCCTGCAGCCAATCCGACAAGAACACCATATATTTT.

The chain recombines TRBV15 with TRBJ2-5; D tentatively reads TRBD1 or TRBD2 (5 bases each). The CDR3 runs to 14 residues. Trimming removed 6 bases at V and 1 base at J, with 12 bases between. The germline gives CDR1 LNHNV, CDR2 YYDKDF (reference sequence). In DNA form, the CDR3 reads TGTGCCACCAGACCCGGGACGGCCCAAGAGACCCAGTACTTC. The encoded protein is CATRPGTAQETQYF. The variable domain in full, with the rest retrieved from reference TRBV15 and TRBJ2-5, is DAMVIQNPRYQVTQFGKPVTLSCSQTLNHNVMYWYQQKSSQAPKLLFHYYDKDFNNEADTPDNFQSRRPNTSFCFLDIRSPGLGDTAMYLCATRPGTAQETQYFGPGTRLLVL.

At least ten counts were recorded for this clonotype. The chain couples TRBV20-1 to TRBJ2-7, with a possible D match to TRBD1 (5 bases). The CDR3 is made up of 13 amino acids. Trimming took off 0 bases at V and 5 bases at J, with 11 bases between the two ends. CDR1 and CDR2 from the germline V gene are DFQATT and SNEGSKA (reference sequence). For the CDR3, the DNA is TGCAGTGCTAGAGATGGACCCAGGGACGAGCAGTACTTC. It codes for CSARDGPRDEQYF.

Regarding this clonotype: An end of the junction does not agree with germline; a read error may underlie this. The chain combines TRBV7-7 with TRBJ2-5, with a weak D call TRBD1 (5 bases). CDR3 length: 14 amino acids. Germline CDR1 reads SSHAT; CDR2 reads FNYEAQ (reference sequence). Written as DNA, the CDR3 is TGTGCTAGCAGCTTTGGACAAGCTCAAGAGACCCAGTACTTC. Its translation: CASSFGQAQETQYF.

This clonotype was observed a few times. The V call is TRBV7-3, the J call TRBJ2-7; D gene uncertain. Trimming removed 3 bases at V and 4 bases at J, with 16 bases between. Germline V gene lookup returns CDR1 SGHTA and CDR2 FQGTGA. This CDR3 is 15 amino acids long. The CDR3 region has the DNA TGTGCCAGCAGCTTTAAAACAGTATCCGCTTACGAGCAGTACTTC. It encodes CASSFKTVSAYEQYF.

As regards this clonotype: Its ends do not fully match the called genes, so a read error is possible. The rearrangement uses TRBV6-1 and TRBJ1-5; perhaps TRBD1 as D (6 bases). The germline V gene has CDR1 MNHNS and CDR2 SASEGT. This CDR3 has 15 residues. CDR3 DNA: TGTGACAGCAGTGTCGACAGGAGCTACAATCAGCCCCAGCATTTT. Protein product: CDSSVDRSYNQPQHF.

Of note for this clonotype: Germline is not matched at one junction end, which may reflect a read error. V usage is TRBV7-9 and J usage is TRBJ2-7; no clear D gene. CDR3 size: 14 residues. Germline V gene lookup returns CDR1 SEHNR and CDR2 FQNEAQ (reference sequence). This chain's CDR3 is CASSLDWNSCEQYF. In DNA, the CDR3 is TGTGCCAGCAGCTTAGACTGGAACTCCTGCGAGCAGTACTTC. Full variable domain (outside the CDR3, taken from reference TRBV7-9 and TRBJ2-7): DTGVSQNPRHKITKRGQNVTFRCDPISEHNRLYWYRQTLGQGPEFLTYFQNEAQLEKSRLLSDRFSAERPKGSFSTLEIQRTEQGDSAMYLCASSLDWNSCEQYFGPGTRLTVT.